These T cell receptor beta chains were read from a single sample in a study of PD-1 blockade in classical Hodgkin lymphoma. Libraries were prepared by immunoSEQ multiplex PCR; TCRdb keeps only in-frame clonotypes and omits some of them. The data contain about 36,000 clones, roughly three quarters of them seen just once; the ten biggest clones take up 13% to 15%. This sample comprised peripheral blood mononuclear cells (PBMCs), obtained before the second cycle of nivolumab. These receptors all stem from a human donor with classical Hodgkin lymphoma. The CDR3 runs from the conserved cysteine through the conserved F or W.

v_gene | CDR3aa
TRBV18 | CASSSQGSLSTDTQYF
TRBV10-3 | CAIISDKANYGYTF
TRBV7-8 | CASSWRGSGANVLTF
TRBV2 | CASSTQGAQAFF
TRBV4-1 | CASSHLGTDTQYF
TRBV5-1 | CASSKTGAGNEKLFF
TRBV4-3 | CASSQFLDRKNYGYTF
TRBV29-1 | CSARDRNYEQYF
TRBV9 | CASSRGQPTNEKLFF
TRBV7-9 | CASSLRGTGTDTQYF
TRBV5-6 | CASSPGTGPYEQYF
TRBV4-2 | CASSQDRPGTQYF
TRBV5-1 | CASSSSPGRQNTEAFF
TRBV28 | CASSQYQPQHF
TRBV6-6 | CASSTDRFYQPQHF
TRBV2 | CASTLGYRSSGYTDTQYF
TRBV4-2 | CASSRVQQGAYEQYF
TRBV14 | CASSHTNEKLFF